Shown below are 22 T cell receptor beta chains from a single sample sequenced in a study of OX40 agonist ivuxolimab in advanced cancers. Data came from immunoSEQ multiplex PCR; TCRdb stores just in-frame clones and leaves some out. Among roughly 58,000 clones, approximately 88% were seen once, and the ten largest hold just over 0.75%. The sample here was CD4+ or CD8+ T cells sorted from blood, taken in a trial of the OX40 agonist ivuxolimab. These receptors were taken from an adult with an advanced solid tumor such as melanoma, head and neck, liver or kidney cancer.

This clone turned up a few times. Additional DNA sequences in this sample encode the identical CDR3. J is TRBJ2-4 and V is TRBV4-2; no definite D call. Trimming pared 0 bases from V and 0 bases from J, leaving 9 bases between. The CDR3 has 16 amino acids. CDR1 and CDR2 from the germline V gene are LGHNA and YNFKEQ. The CDR3 coding sequence is TGTGCCAGCAGCCAAGATCAAGGGCTAGCCAAAAACATTCAGTACTTC. This codes for CASSQDQGLAKNIQYF.

The gene calls are TRBV28 and TRBJ1-1; 7 positions match TRBD1. Trimming removed 6 bases from V and 1 base from J; junction bases left unmatched: 5. The V gene's germline CDR1 is MDHEN and CDR2 SYDVKM. The CDR3 is 14 residues long. The DNA of the CDR3 is TGTGCCAGCAGCCTGGGACAGAAGAACACTGAAGCTTTCTTT. Protein product: CASSLGQKNTEAFF.

This sequence joins TRBV29-1 and TRBJ1-5; D call uncertain. The CDR3 runs 13 residues. The V gene lost 4 bases and the J gene lost 7 bases, with 14 bases spanning the gap. The germline V gene encodes CDR1 SQVTM and CDR2 ANQGSEA. The CDR3 region is CSVGSVSSQPQHF. The CDR3 DNA follows: TGCAGCGTTGGATCGGTCTCGAGCCAGCCCCAGCATTTT.

The rearrangement links TRBV18 to TRBJ1-3; the match to TRBD1 covers 10 bases. Germline loops: CDR1 KGHSH, CDR2 LQKENI. This CDR3 region has 14 residues. The trim removed 6 bases at V and 7 bases at J, leaving 6 bases unmatched. The CDR3 sequence: CASSRDRGSNTIYF. The CDR3, as DNA: TGTGCCAGCTCGCGGGACAGGGGATCCAACACCATATATTTT.

The chain has TRBV9 and TRBJ2-2; perhaps TRBD1 as D (7 bases). The V gene lost 2 bases and the J gene lost 3 bases, with 11 bases spanning the gap. CDR1 and CDR2 from the germline V gene are SGDLS and YYNGEE. The CDR3 consists of 15 residues. CDR3 loop: CASSVRGADTGELFF. Here the CDR3 DNA reads TGTGCCAGCAGCGTCAGGGGGGCTGACACCGGGGAGCTGTTTTTT.

The genes are TRBV5-1 and TRBJ2-5, with 10 bases identical to TRBD1. CDR1 and CDR2 (germline): SGHRS, YFSETQ. CDR3 length equals 16 residues. The V gene end was trimmed by 0 bases and the J gene end by 4 bases; junction bases not matched to a gene: 6. CDR3 amino acids: CASSLGDRGVGETQYF. The CDR3 DNA sequence: TGCGCCAGCAGCTTGGGGGACAGGGGAGTTGGAGAGACCCAGTACTTC.

For the CDR3, the DNA is TGTGCCAGTAGCGATACGGGACTAGCGGCCTACAATGAGCAGTTCTTC. Translation gives CASSDTGLAAYNEQFF. The chain joins TRBV19 to TRBJ2-1, with 11 bases matching TRBD2. Germline V gene lookup returns CDR1 LNHDA and CDR2 SQIVND (reference sequence). CDR3 length: 16 residues. With V trimmed by 6 bases and J by 2 bases, 6 bases remained unmatched.

The V gene is TRBV18, the J gene TRBJ2-3; 7 bases map to TRBD2. CDR3 size: 14 residues. The V gene end was trimmed by 2 bases and the J gene end by 1 base; junction bases not matched to a gene: 0. Germline V gene data show CDR1 as KGHSH and CDR2 as LQKENI. This chain's CDR3 is CASSPSGGTDTQYF. CDR3 sequence (DNA): TGTGCCAGCTCACCAAGCGGGGGCACAGATACGCAGTATTTT.

Here the CDR3 DNA reads TGTGCCAGTAGTTCTCAGGGGAGCAATCAGCCCCAGCATTTT. This sequence encodes CASSSQGSNQPQHF. The rearrangement links TRBV19 to TRBJ1-5; tentatively, D is TRBD1 (6 bases). Per the germline V gene, CDR1 is LNHDA and CDR2 is SQIVND (reference sequence). CDR3 size: 14 residues. V lost 5 bases and J lost 1, with 9 bases in between.

CDR3 sequence: CASSLGHFSYEQYF. The CDR3 bases are TGTGCCAGCAGTTTAGGACATTTCTCCTACGAGCAGTACTTC. This chain joins TRBV27 and TRBJ2-7; a possible D gene is TRBD1 (5 bases). Germline V gene sequence: CDR1 MNHEY, CDR2 SMNVEV (reference sequence). The CDR3 is 14 amino acids. Deletions cut 2 bases from V and 0 bases from J, with 8 bases between.

The chain employs TRBV6-4 and TRBJ2-4; perhaps TRBD2 as D (5 bases). The germline V gene has CDR1 MRHNA and CDR2 SNTAGT. V lost 2 bases and J lost 6, with 14 bases in between. The CDR3 contains 15 residues. The CDR3 DNA reads as TGTGCCAGCAGTGACCTTTGCCGGGATGTAAACATTCAGTACTTC. It specifies CASSDLCRDVNIQYF.

The chain couples TRBV5-1 to TRBJ1-3, with D hard to call. CDR1 is SGHRS, CDR2 YFSETQ, per germline. This CDR3 comprises 16 residues. V dropped 0 bases and J dropped 4 bases, with 14 bases sitting between them. DNA of the CDR3: TGCGCCAGCAGCTTGGCCGGCGGGGTTGGGGGAAACACCATATATTTT. Its protein product is CASSLAGGVGGNTIYF. Filled out from reference TRBV5-1 and TRBJ1-3, the complete variable domain reads KAGVTQTPRYLIKTRGQQVTLSCSPISGHRSVSWYQQTPGQGLQFLFEYFSETQRNKGNFPGRFSGRQFSNSRSEMNVSTLELGDSALYLCASSLAGGVGGNTIYFGEGSWLTVV.

This rearrangement joins TRBV27 to TRBJ2-7; 9 bases line up with TRBD1. The V gene end was trimmed by 6 bases and the J gene end by 5 bases; junction bases not matched to a gene: 5. Germline values: CDR1 MNHEY, CDR2 SMNVEV (reference sequence). This CDR3 contains 13 residues. This CDR3 reads CASRGTGFHEQYF. DNA of the CDR3: TGTGCCAGCAGGGGGACAGGGTTTCACGAGCAGTACTTC.

Only one count was recorded for this clone. V is TRBV6-1 and J is TRBJ1-5; the D is unclear. The germline gives CDR1 MNHNS, CDR2 SASEGT. This CDR3 has 13 residues. Deletions cut 6 bases from V and 2 bases from J, with 8 bases between. CDR3 in amino acids: CASRWGRNQPQHF. CDR3 coding DNA: TGTGCCAGCAGGTGGGGTCGCAATCAGCCCCAGCATTTT.

This chain connects TRBV29-1 to TRBJ2-5; D is undetermined. The closer fit of TRBJ2-7 to the DNA end suggests the J call may be wrong. The CDR3 has 14 residues. Germline CDR1 SQVTM, CDR2 ANQGSEA. The CDR3 DNA reads as TGCAGCGTTGAAGGAAACGGTGGTATCCACGAGCAGTACTTC. Amino acids: CSVEGNGGIHEQYF.

The CDR3 DNA reads as TGTGCCAGCAGCTCGGTAGTAGGGAGCAATCAGCCCCAGCATTTT. This gives the protein CASSSVVGSNQPQHF. J is TRBJ1-5 and V is TRBV11-2; D remains unclear. There are 15 residues in the CDR3. V was shortened by 4 bases and J by 1 base, with 11 bases between the two germline ends. CDR1 SGHAT and CDR2 FQNNGV come from the germline V gene.

The chain couples TRBV7-9 to TRBJ1-5; D might be TRBD1 (5 bases). This CDR3 has 15 residues. V was trimmed by 3 bases and J by 7 bases, leaving 16 bases between them. In germline, CDR1 is SEHNR, CDR2 FQNEAQ (reference sequence). In DNA form, the CDR3 reads TGTGCCAGCAGCTTGGAGATGGGGGTTCAGCAGCCCCAGCATTTT. Its protein product is CASSLEMGVQQPQHF.

The J gene is TRBJ2-5, the V gene TRBV7-6; 9 positions agree with TRBD1. The CDR3 is 16 residues long. Germline V gene lookup returns CDR1 SGHVS and CDR2 FNYEAQ. Germline trimming cut 0 bases from V and 5 bases from J; bases unmatched to any gene: 7. The CDR3 region has the DNA TGTGCCAGCAGCTTAGCCCAGGACAGGGGCTGGGAGACCCAGTACTTC. This sequence encodes CASSLAQDRGWETQYF.

This chain uses TRBV19 with TRBJ2-3; the D call may be TRBD1 or TRBD2 (5 bases each). V lost 11 bases and J lost 2, with 20 bases in between. Germline lookup yields CDR1 LNHDA and CDR2 SQIVND (reference sequence). CDR3 size: 15 residues. CDR3 sequence (DNA): TGTGCCTCTGGGGGTGCCTGGTCCCCCACAGATACGCAGTATTTT. It encodes CASGGAWSPTDTQYF.

This clone turned up a few times. This sequence joins TRBV15 and TRBJ2-5; D remains ambiguous. Germline V lookup: CDR1 LNHNV, CDR2 YYDKDF (reference sequence). The length of the CDR3 is 16 residues. The V gene lost 0 bases and the J gene lost 5 bases, with 16 bases spanning the gap. The CDR3 coding sequence is TGTGCCACCAGCAGAGATTACCCGGGCCCGAGTGAGACCCAGTACTTC. Translated: CATSRDYPGPSETQYF.

Worth noting for this clone: Relative to the germline gene, one junction end is altered; a read error may explain this. The genes are TRBV7-7 and TRBJ2-1; TRBD2 agrees at 7 bases. The CDR3 spans 15 residues. Germline V CDR1 and CDR2: SSHAT, FNYEAQ (reference sequence). DNA for the CDR3: TGTGCTAGCAGCCGAACTAGCGACTCCTACAATGAGCAGTTCTTC. Protein: CASSRTSDSYNEQFF.

The V and J genes are TRBV14 and TRBJ1-1, with D perhaps matching TRBD1 (6 bases). Germline V CDR1 and CDR2: SGHDN, FVKESK. This CDR3 region has 14 residues. V dropped 6 bases and J dropped 2 bases, with 13 bases sitting between them. In DNA form, the CDR3 reads TGTGCCAGCAGACCGTCGGGACAAAACACTGAAGCTTTCTTT. This codes for CASRPSGQNTEAFF.